This T cell receptor (beta chain) was identified during a study of PD-L1 blockade in urothelial cancer (dated by TCRdb to 2017 to 2019). Study-level background: All patients started therapy around 2014 and received atezolizumab 1,200 mg intravenously every 3 weeks. The study, an exploratory multi-omic analysis, examined somatic, immune and clinical correlates of response to PD-L1 blockade with atezolizumab in urothelial cancer. Roughly nine patients achieved durable clinical benefit and approximately 20 did not. Blood samples were analyzed at 3 weeks after treatment start (second dose) and at 6 weeks after treatment start. TCR sequencing covered pretreatment tumor samples and matched, serially collected peripheral blood taken before and after atezolizumab treatment. About 90% of the roughly 29 patients were identified as males with urothelial cancer of bladder origin, and a prior smoking history was reported by 18 of 29 patients. Durable clinical benefit was defined as progression-free survival longer than 6 months, and TCR features were also tested against progression-free and overall survival. Blood samples yielded a median of around 150,000 T cells and more than 75,000 unique TCRs, with median clonality 0.080. An ECOG performance status of 0 or 1 was recorded for the patients, and 0 to 3 prior chemotherapy regimens had been received by the patients. In the same patients who had TCR sequencing, pretreatment tumors also underwent whole exome sequencing and RNA sequencing. Pretreatment blood TCR-seq was available for twenty-nine patients, at least one posttreatment blood collection was obtained for some 24 patients, and tumor TCR-seq was available for some 24 patients.

The investigation overall reported the following: Greater expansion of tumor-associated TCR clones in peripheral blood 3 weeks after the start of treatment was observed in patients with durable benefit (n of about 20, p = 0.022). Because the sample size was small (n ≈ 27) and many exploratory analyses were performed, the results are intended to be hypothesis-generating. A pretreatment peripheral blood TCR clonality below the median was linked to improved progression-free and overall survival.

The germline V gene yields SGHRS for CDR1 and YFSETQ for CDR2. V lost 2 bases and J lost 4 bases, and the count of bases not matched to a germline gene is 2. There are 15 amino acids in the CDR3, from cysteine to phenylalanine inclusive. Only the CDR3 DNA stays, 45 bases, in frame from base 1. Regarding this clone: The antigen it binds to is not known. One base away there is no much larger clone; base qualities are not given.

The cohort comprised around 31 patients with locally advanced or metastatic urothelial carcinoma treated at Memorial Sloan Kettering on a trial protocol. Peripheral blood mononuclear cells were collected pretreatment and during treatment, at between 1 and 8 total time points per patient. The Qiagen DNeasy Blood extraction kit was used to purify genomic DNA from total PBMCs and from tumor samples. PBMCs were collected pretreatment and during treatment and were isolated and stored as previously described. To estimate absolute template abundance from read counts, synthetic TCR analog templates were spiked into each PCR. The immunoSEQ assay used bias-controlled V and J gene primers to amplify TCRbeta CDR3 regions from genomic DNA. Rearranged TCRbeta segments were sequenced at approximately 20X coverage. Per the source publication's procedure: Sequencing errors were corrected by clustering and CDR3s were annotated against IMGT to assign V, D and J genes. Downstream analyses used only productive TCRbeta rearrangements, leaving out any out-of-frame or stop-codon sequences. To compute clonality, Shannon entropy was normalized by the log of the number of unique productive sequences and then subtracted from one. Clones differing between time points or between blood and tumor were identified using Fisher's exact test with Benjamini-Hochberg correction, with an adjusted p below 0.01 applied as the threshold. Held by TCRdb, this immuneACCESS table contains in-frame sequences only and omits some clones. Under half of the omission traces to an unresolved V gene where checked; the cause of the rest is unknown. V, J and clone size are those of that table, while D and trimming were read from the DNA. The sample records under 45,000 clones, 82% of which are singletons. Less than 20% of the sample goes to the ten largest clones.

The origin of this receptor is a man in his 60s with urothelial cancer. Recombination connected TRBV5-1 to TRBJ2-3, with TRBD2 matching 12 junction bases. Source: PBMCs, taken around atezolizumab (anti-PD-L1) treatment. The nucleotide sequence is TGCGCCAGCAGCTTTTCTAGCGGGGGGGCAGATACGCAGTATTTT. Its amino acids are CASSFSSGGADTQYF.